This record looks at one T cell receptor (beta chain) sequence and its context. What it binds is not known. A read error may account for a junction end that differs from germline. This CDR3 comprises 14 residues. Per the germline V gene, CDR1 is DFQATT and CDR2 is SNEGSKA (reference sequence). This record belongs to a study of tumor and adjacent non-tumor tissue in lung cancer. Study-level results: Higher tumor TCR diversity was associated with shorter survival. Tumor repertoires had a smaller top 100 clone share than normal lung.

TCRbeta libraries were built with three rounds of nested PCR, modified from ARM-PCR. A single record per CDR3 protein comes from TCRdb applying MiXCR to the multiplex PCR reads. Among under 150,000 distinct CDR3 sequences listed, around two thirds were seen once. RNA was extracted from bulk tissue without any cell sorting. Sequenced sample: lung tumor tissue. The chain has TRBV20-1 and TRBJ1-2; maybe TRBD1 (5 bases). This TCR came from a man aged 55 to 70 with small cell lung cancer. This chain's CDR3 is CSARDQSGWDGYIF. The CDR3 DNA is TGCAGTGCTAGAGATCAATCAGGGTGGGATGGTTACATCTTC.